This T cell receptor (beta chain) was recovered during a study of patients and donors after allogeneic stem cell transplantation. TCRdb used MiXCR to reprocess the RT-PCR reads, holding one entry per CDR3 protein. The sample yields around 170,000 distinct CDR3 sequences, approximately 25% seen once. This clonotype was picked up a small number of times. Trimming cost V 2 bases and J 6 bases; bases outside gene matches: 3. The germline V gene has CDR1 LGHNA and CDR2 YNFKEQ. CDR3 length equals 14 residues. Sequenced: blood, either unsorted or a sorted T cell fraction (not recorded which). The clonotype comes from a human donor who was either an allogeneic HSCT recipient or a stem cell or donor lymphocyte infusion donor (not recorded which). It is not recorded whose cells these are; they may come from a transplant donor. The J gene is TRBJ1-5, the V gene TRBV4-2, with 8 bases matching TRBD1. CDR3 protein: CASSQNRGTQPQHF. Written as DNA, the CDR3 is TGTGCCAGCAGCCAAAACAGGGGGACTCAGCCCCAGCATTTT.